This TCR beta chain was identified during a study of T-cell memory formation after mild COVID-19. Study-level findings and limits: The study found balanced CD4/CD8 in clones contracting day 15 to 85 and a CD4+ lean in later expanders. That cross-reactive memory joined was suggested by some responding clones appearing in pre-infection memory.

This clonotype was seen a single time. The antigen is undetermined. TCR alpha and TCR beta cDNA libraries carrying sample barcodes and UMIs were produced by 5'RACE using constant-segment primers. A single record per CDR3 protein comes from TCRdb applying MiXCR to the 5' RACE reads. The table has under 550,000 distinct CDR3 sequences, 18% seen once. The germline V and J ends were trimmed by 0 bases and 6 bases, with 3 bases remaining between them. This CDR3 spans 12 amino acids. CDR1 is ENHRY and CDR2 is SYGVKD in the germline V gene. The TCR originated in an adult woman who had mild COVID-19 (a few samples of this study predate the infection). Cell type and time point are not known. V is TRBV10-3 and J is TRBJ1-5; no clear D gene. Sequencing was carried out using PBMCs or a T cell subset sorted from them (not recorded which). CDR3 protein: CAISESSQPQHF. CDR3 nucleotide sequence: TGTGCCATCAGTGAGTCGAGTCAGCCCCAGCATTTT.